A selection of T cell receptor beta chains follows, all from one sample in a study of monozygotic twins with inflammatory bowel disease. For each CDR3 protein, TCRdb gives one entry from its re-call of the 5' RACE reads, without DNA. The listing contains some 200,000 distinct CDR3 sequences. Sequencing was performed on blood. The receptors here all came from a human donor with ulcerative colitis or Crohn's disease, or a healthy co-twin of an affected twin (not recorded which). Both conserved end residues are part of each CDR3.

V: TRBV6-5
J: TRBJ1-1
CDR3: CASRRRGTEAFF

V: TRBV10-3
J: TRBJ1-1
CDR3: CAISDNAGNTEAFF

V: TRBV5-1
J: TRBJ2-3
CDR3: CASTRGGVTDTQYF

V: TRBV12-3/TRBV12-4
J: TRBJ2-2
CDR3: CASRRLAGELFF

V: TRBV3-1
J: TRBJ1-5
CDR3: CASSPQGYQPQHF

V: TRBV29-1
J: TRBJ2-1
CDR3: CSVPASGYNEQFF

V: TRBV20-1
J: TRBJ2-3
CDR3: CSAEYRYSSTDTQYF

V: TRBV12-3/TRBV12-4
J: TRBJ1-4
CDR3: CASSWTDSNEKLFF

V: TRBV7-2
J: TRBJ2-1
CDR3: CASTGWTIYNEQFF

V: TRBV7-2
J: TRBJ2-3
CDR3: CASSLGGDSTDTQYF

V: TRBV4-2
J: TRBJ1-1
CDR3: CASSHRTGGKDEAFF

V: TRBV12-3/TRBV12-4
J: TRBJ1-5
CDR3: CASSAAIPAGNQPQHF

V: TRBV7-2
J: TRBJ2-1
CDR3: CASSTPGGYEQFF

V: TRBV29-1
J: TRBJ2-1
CDR3: CSVDGGAYNEQFF

V: TRBV2
J: TRBJ2-1
CDR3: CASSELLSSYNEQFF

V: TRBV10-3
J: TRBJ2-1
CDR3: CATALAGDGFNEQFF

V: TRBV4-2
J: TRBJ1-5
CDR3: CASSPTGRNNQPQHF

V: TRBV9
J: TRBJ2-7
CDR3: CASSVSRDPSYEQYF